The present T cell receptor beta chain was sequenced within a study of T cells and Merkel cell carcinoma outcomes. Overall study findings and caveats: Merkel cell carcinoma outcomes were reportedly predicted by repertoire and T-cell density.

The CDR3 runs 18 residues. Trimming removed 4 bases at V and 6 bases at J, with 24 bases between. CDR1 and CDR2 from the germline V gene are SNHLY and FYNNEI. Profiled with immunoSEQ multiplex PCR; TCRdb holds only in-frame clones, not every one. This sample has around 6,400 clones, with 70% to 75% found just once. With respect to this clone: The antigen is not known.

The chain uses TRBV2 and TRBJ2-2; D is possibly TRBD2 (5 bases). This sequence was found in a human donor with Merkel cell carcinoma. Some clones in this sample may be carry-over from other donors' samples. Input material: tumor tissue from Merkel cell carcinoma. The CDR3 DNA follows: TGTGCCAGCAGTGGGTCGGGTGGGAGTGTTAGTCGATCCGGGGAGCTGTTTTTT. Protein sequence: CASSGSGGSVSRSGELFF.